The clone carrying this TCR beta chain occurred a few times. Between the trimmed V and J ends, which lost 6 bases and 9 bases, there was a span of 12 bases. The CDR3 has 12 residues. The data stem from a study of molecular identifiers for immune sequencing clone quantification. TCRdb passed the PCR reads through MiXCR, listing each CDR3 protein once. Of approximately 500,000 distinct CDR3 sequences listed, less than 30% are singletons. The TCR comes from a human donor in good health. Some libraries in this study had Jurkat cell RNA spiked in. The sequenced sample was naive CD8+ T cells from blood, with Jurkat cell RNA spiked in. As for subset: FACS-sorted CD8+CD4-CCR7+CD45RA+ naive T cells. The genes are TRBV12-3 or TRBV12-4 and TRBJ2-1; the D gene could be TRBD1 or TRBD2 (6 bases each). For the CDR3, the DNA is TGTGCCAGCAGGGAGGGGACAACTGAGCAGTTCTTC. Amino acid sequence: CASREGTTEQFF.